The following is a T cell receptor beta chain sequence with its context. This entry comes from a study of blood T cell repertoires in COVID-19. Study-wide context: From T cells, B-cell-depleted T cells, or PBMCs came the material, which was cDNA or gDNA.

The CDR3 loop spans 14 amino acids. Germline V CDR1 and CDR2: SNHLY, FYNNEI. Trimming cost V 6 bases and J 3 bases; bases outside gene matches: 4. In the source study's methods: How many nucleated cells were present was estimated from reference gene primer amplification. TCRdb's table, derived via immunoSEQ multiplex PCR, lists solely in-frame clones and lacks some. Clonal size and the V and J genes are those of that table, whereas D and trimming came from the DNA. This sample yields more than 100,000 clones, of which around 90% are seen a single time; just over 3% belongs to the top ten. This TCR was sampled from a man between 50 and 59 years old in a cohort sampled during active COVID-19. The sequenced sample consisted of peripheral blood. The chain has TRBV2 and TRBJ1-5; 8 nucleotides match TRBD1. The CDR3 spells CASREGQVNQPQHF. The CDR3 DNA sequence: TGTGCCAGCAGGGAGGGACAGGTCAATCAGCCCCAGCATTTT.